These 24 T cell receptor beta chains were all obtained from the same sample, sequenced in a study of blood T cell repertoires in COVID-19. The assay was immunoSEQ multiplex PCR, and TCRdb's table has in-frame clones only and misses some. The sample includes over 65,000 clones, roughly 90% seen only once; the top ten take around 1.3%. Specimen: peripheral blood. The source is a woman between 55 and 75 years old with acute or convalescent COVID-19.

The rearrangement uses TRBV5-1 and TRBJ2-1, with 8 bases identical to TRBD2. The CDR3 spans 22 residues. Germline V gives CDR1 SGHRS, CDR2 YFSETQ. V lost 4 bases and J lost 3; bases outside the gene matches: 27. CDR3 region: CASSLGPPGALISGGDYNEQFF. CDR3 nucleotides: TGCGCCAGCAGCCTGGGCCCCCCGGGGGCGCTCATTTCCGGGGGGGACTACAATGAGCAGTTCTTC.

The J gene is TRBJ1-1, the V gene TRBV18, with 11 bases aligning to TRBD1. The V gene's germline CDR1 is KGHSH and CDR2 LQKENI. Trimming at V came to 8 bases and at J to 5 bases, leaving 10 bases not matched to a gene. The CDR3 is 15 residues long. This CDR3 is CASRTGGGAWTEAFF. The CDR3, as DNA: TGTGCCAGCAGGACAGGGGGCGGGGCTTGGACTGAAGCTTTCTTT.

The chain employs TRBV28 and TRBJ2-6, with TRBD1 as a possible D gene (6 bases). This CDR3 has 19 amino acids. Germline V CDR1 and CDR2: MDHEN, SYDVKM. V shed 5 bases and J shed 1 base, with 21 bases lying between them. The CDR3 reads CASSLPGASITSGANVLTF. The CDR3 coding sequence is TGTGCCAGCAGTCTCCCAGGGGCTTCTATTACTTCTGGGGCCAACGTCCTGACTTTC. Full variable domain (remainder filled in from reference TRBV28 and TRBJ2-6): DVKVTQSSRYLVKRTGEKVFLECVQDMDHENMFWYRQDPGLGLRLIYFSYDVKMKEKGDIPEGYSVSREKKERFSLILESASTNQTSMYLCASSLPGASITSGANVLTFGAGSRLTVL.

The rearrangement links TRBV9 to TRBJ2-1; TRBD2 aligns across 12 bases. CDR1 and CDR2 from the germline V gene are SGDLS and YYNGEE. V shed 0 bases and J 6 bases; nucleotides not matched to a gene: 7. The CDR3 is 17 amino acids. The CDR3 DNA sequence: TGTGCCAGCAGCGTAGGGCTAGCGGGAGGGGACGTCAATGAGCAGTTCTTC. Translating it yields CASSVGLAGGDVNEQFF.

The chain links TRBV5-1 to TRBJ1-1; D gene uncertain. CDR1 is SGHRS, CDR2 YFSETQ, per germline. The CDR3 runs to 15 residues. Trimming removed 4 bases at V and 8 bases at J, with 21 bases between. The CDR3 DNA is TGCGCCAGCAGCCTCTGGCCGCCCAACCCCCCCGAAGCTTTCTTT. Translation gives CASSLWPPNPPEAFF.

The CDR3, as DNA: TGTGCCAGCAGTACCCACAGTATTGCAACTAATGAAAAACTGTTTTTT. Translated, it gives CASSTHSIATNEKLFF. This sequence joins TRBV6-7 and TRBJ1-4, with D uncertain. TRBV6-7 is an ORF, and what it does is uncertain. The CDR3 loop spans 16 amino acids. V lost 5 bases and J lost 0, with 13 bases in between.

This chain joins TRBV4-1 and TRBJ1-3, with 7 positions matching TRBD1. CDR1 and CDR2 from the germline V gene are MGHRA and YSYEKL. The CDR3 is made up of 16 amino acids. After removal of 5 bases from V and 0 bases from J, the junction contained 7 bases not matched to a gene. Here the CDR3 reads CASSDRDRGSGNTIYF. CDR3 DNA: TGCGCCAGCAGCGACCGGGACAGAGGCTCTGGAAACACCATATATTTT.

V gene TRBV9 combines with J gene TRBJ2-2, with D maybe TRBD2 (6 bases). With 0 bases removed from V and 0 bases from J, the gap between germline ends came to 9 bases. The CDR3 length is 16 residues. CDR1 and CDR2 (germline): SGDLS, YYNGEE. The CDR3 protein is CASSVGRGPNTGELFF. Written as DNA, the CDR3 is TGTGCCAGCAGCGTAGGGCGGGGACCGAACACCGGGGAGCTGTTTTTT.

This chain links TRBV4-2 with TRBJ2-5; D is unclear. V gave up 0 bases and J gave up 9 bases, with 17 bases separating them. CDR1 is LGHNA and CDR2 is YNFKEQ in the germline V gene. This CDR3 is built from 15 residues. CDR3 amino acids: CASSQEPGRSAAQYF. CDR3 DNA: TGTGCCAGCAGCCAAGAACCCGGTCGGAGCGCGGCCCAGTACTTC.

This sequence joins TRBV5-1 and TRBJ2-3; D may be TRBD2 (6 bases). The germline gives CDR1 SGHRS, CDR2 YFSETQ. Trimming stripped 2 bases from V and 2 bases from J, with 18 bases between. The CDR3 is 17 residues long. CDR3 nucleotides: TGCGCCAGCAGCTTAAACGAGCGGGCAGGGAACACAGATACGCAGTATTTT. Its protein is CASSLNERAGNTDTQYF.

This rearrangement joins TRBV7-8 to TRBJ2-3; 10 bases fit TRBD2. This CDR3 spans 17 amino acids. After removal of 6 bases from V and 0 bases from J, the junction contained 9 bases not matched to a gene. Per the germline V gene, CDR1 is SGHVS and CDR2 is FQNEAQ. CDR3 in amino acids: CASRTSGILSSTDTQYF. The CDR3 DNA is TGTGCCAGCAGAACTAGCGGGATTCTCTCTAGCACAGATACGCAGTATTTT.

The chain couples TRBV6-1 to TRBJ1-2; D remains ambiguous. Germline V gene sequence: CDR1 MNHNS, CDR2 SASEGT. The V gene lost 0 bases and the J gene lost 2 bases, with 13 bases spanning the gap. The CDR3 has 16 amino acids. CDR3 residues: CASSEALWWQNYGYTF. The CDR3 region has the DNA TGTGCCAGCAGTGAAGCCCTGTGGTGGCAGAACTATGGCTACACCTTC.

The chain couples TRBV7-2 to TRBJ1-1; tentative D call: TRBD1 (6 bases). This CDR3 has 14 residues. V was clipped by 4 bases and J by 11 bases, with 20 bases between them. Germline values: CDR1 SGHTA, CDR2 FQGNSA. CDR3 nucleotides: TGTGCCAGCAGCTCGGGGACAACTGTTTCTAAGGCTTTCTTT. It specifies CASSSGTTVSKAFF.

The chain uses TRBV4-2 and TRBJ2-3, with 8 bases that match TRBD2. The CDR3 covers 16 residues. Per germline, CDR1 LGHNA and CDR2 YNFKEQ. V shed 2 bases and J 1 base; nucleotides not matched to a gene: 5. CDR3 protein: CASSQRSTSGTDTQYF. CDR3 in DNA: TGTGCCAGCAGCCAAAGGTCGACTAGCGGCACAGATACGCAGTATTTT.

The V gene is TRBV10-3, the J gene TRBJ2-2; 8 positions agree with TRBD1. The trim removed 11 bases at V and 3 bases at J, leaving 5 bases unmatched. Germline CDR1 reads ENHRY; CDR2 reads SYGVKD. This CDR3 is built from 13 residues. CDR3 loop: CAVNRGYTGELFF. The CDR3 coding sequence is TGTGCCGTCAACAGGGGGTACACCGGGGAGCTGTTTTTT.

V is TRBV13 and J is TRBJ1-1; TRBD1 matches 7 bases. The CDR3 covers 14 residues. Unmatched junction bases numbered 4, after V lost 3 bases and J lost 3 bases. In germline, CDR1 is PRHDT, CDR2 FYEKMQ (reference sequence). CDR3 DNA: TGTGCCAGCAGCTTCAACAGGGGAGACACTGAAGCTTTCTTT. Translated: CASSFNRGDTEAFF. The full variable domain, its missing parts supplied by reference TRBV13 and TRBJ1-1, is AAGVIQSPRHLIKEKRETATLKCYPIPRHDTVYWYQQGPGQDPQFLISFYEKMQSDKGSIPDRFSAQQFSDYHSELNMSSLELGDSALYFCASSFNRGDTEAFFGQGTRLTVV.

CDR3 residues: CASGPIGAREKLFF. The CDR3 nucleotides read TGTGCCAGCGGACCGATAGGGGCGAGAGAAAAACTGTTTTTT. The chain carries TRBV25-1 and TRBJ1-4; the D gene is possibly TRBD1 (5 bases). This CDR3 spans 14 amino acids. V lost 8 bases to trimming and J lost 8 bases, with 18 bases between them. Germline V lookup: CDR1 MGHDK, CDR2 SYGVNS.

The chain combines TRBV27 with TRBJ1-2; possible D gene TRBD1, 6 bases. Looked up from germline, CDR1 is MNHEY and CDR2 is SMNVEV (reference sequence). The V end lost 1 base, the J end lost 8 bases, and 14 bases lay between the germline ends. CDR3 length equals 14 residues. CDR3 region: CASSLYPDRKGYTF. Written as DNA, the CDR3 is TGTGCCAGCAGTTTATATCCCGACAGGAAGGGCTACACCTTC.

This chain joins TRBV2 and TRBJ2-3; tentatively, D is TRBD1 (6 bases). Germline loops: CDR1 SNHLY, CDR2 FYNNEI. The CDR3 has 13 residues. V lost 9 bases, J lost 4 bases, and 14 bases lay in between. The CDR3 sequence is CASEGVFPDTQYF. CDR3 coding DNA: TGTGCCAGTGAGGGGGTGTTCCCAGATACGCAGTATTTT.

The chain has TRBV5-6 and TRBJ1-2; the D gene is possibly TRBD1 (6 bases). This CDR3 region has 12 residues. V dropped 2 bases and J dropped 12 bases, with 14 bases sitting between them. The germline V gene encodes CDR1 SGHDT and CDR2 YYEEEE. CDR3 bases: TGTGCCAGCAGCTTCGGGGGGCGCTCCGACACCTTC. It yields the protein CASSFGGRSDTF.

CDR3 in amino acids: CASSPYPRNEQFF. In DNA form, the CDR3 reads TGTGCCAGCAGCCCCTACCCGAGGAATGAGCAGTTCTTC. The chain couples TRBV7-3 to TRBJ2-1; D gene unclear. The germline gives CDR1 SGHTA, CDR2 FQGTGA. V shed 5 bases and J shed 7 bases, with 12 bases lying between them. This CDR3 contains 13 residues.

This clone was counted between two and nine times. The rearrangement joins TRBV5-1 to TRBJ1-3; D is undetermined. Trimming pared 0 bases from V and 3 bases from J, leaving 7 bases between. The length of the CDR3 is 14 residues. Germline V lookup: CDR1 SGHRS, CDR2 YFSETQ. CDR3 residues: CASSLERGGNTIYF. CDR3 in DNA: TGCGCCAGCAGCTTGGAGCGGGGTGGAAACACCATATATTTT.

The chain combines TRBV5-1 with TRBJ1-4; 7 positions match TRBD1. The CDR3 contains 15 residues. The V segment lost 4 bases and the J segment 7 bases; nucleotides outside the gene matches: 10. From germline, CDR1 is SGHRS and CDR2 YFSETQ. The CDR3 sequence is CASSPETGLGEKLFF. CDR3 nucleotides: TGCGCCAGCAGCCCGGAGACAGGGTTGGGTGAAAAACTGTTTTTT.

This chain joins TRBV5-4 and TRBJ2-3, with D possibly TRBD1 on 5 matching bases. V was shortened by 4 bases and J by 4 bases, with 13 bases between the two germline ends. The CDR3 consists of 14 residues. Germline CDR1 is SGHNT and CDR2 is YYREEE (reference sequence). CDR3 nucleotide sequence: TGTGCCAGCAGCGGGGCCTTGGGGCCAGATACGCAGTATTTT. Encoded protein: CASSGALGPDTQYF.